This TCR beta chain was documented in a study of cytomegalovirus exposure and HLA in healthy donors. Study in general: Among the roughly 400 genotyped donors, less than 85% were placed in the Caucasian-associated ancestry cluster. Study-wide results and limits: In a later analysis, the majority of CMV-associated beta chains seemingly showed HLA restriction.

As concerns this clone: Its target is unknown.

Those who donated were healthy bone marrow donors. Per germline, CDR1 WSHSY and CDR2 SAAADI. This CDR3 spans 12 amino acids. Trimming left V 0 bases short and J 4 bases short, with 3 bases between. This PCR relied on a set of 60 Vbeta primers and 13 Jbeta primers. Data came from immunoSEQ multiplex PCR; TCRdb stores just in-frame clones and leaves some out. The sample has 200,000 or so clones, 81% seen once. The chain uses TRBV10-2 and TRBJ1-2; no reliable D call. The sample consisted of PBMCs. The clonotype was recovered from a man aged 45-65 years in good health and CMV-seronegative. As DNA, the CDR3 is TGCGCCAGCAGTGAGTCAGCCTATGGCTACACCTTC. Its protein product is CASSESAYGYTF.